Below, one T cell receptor beta chain is given with its context. Source study methods: The assay estimated nucleated cells by amplifying reference gene primers. Generated by immunoSEQ multiplex PCR, the TCRdb table keeps only in-frame clones and is missing some. From that table come the V and J calls and clone size; the DNA was used to work out D and trimming. The top ten hold 5% to 6.5% of the sample, which has about 100,000 clones, around 87% seen once. This entry comes from a study of blood T cell repertoires in COVID-19. About the research overall: The United States, Italy and Spain were the sources of the acute and convalescent COVID-19 samples.

V shed 5 bases, J shed 4 bases, and the junction held 2 bases outside the gene matches. The CDR3 runs to 14 residues. Germline V gives CDR1 MGHRA, CDR2 YSYEKL. This chain links TRBV4-1 with TRBJ2-2, with 9 nucleotides matching TRBD1. The sequence was collected from a woman in her forties or fifties with COVID-19, enrolled during active disease. The sample taken for sequencing was peripheral blood. CDR3 residues: CASSRTGVTGELFF. The CDR3 nucleotides are TGCGCCAGCAGCAGGACAGGGGTCACCGGGGAGCTGTTTTTT.